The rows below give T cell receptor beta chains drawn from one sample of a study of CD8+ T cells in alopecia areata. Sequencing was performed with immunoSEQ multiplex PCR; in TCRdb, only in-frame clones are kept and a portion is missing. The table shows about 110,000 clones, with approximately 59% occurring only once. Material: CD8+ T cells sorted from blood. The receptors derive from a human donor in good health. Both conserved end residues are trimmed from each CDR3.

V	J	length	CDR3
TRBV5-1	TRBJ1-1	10	LQGVRDTEAF
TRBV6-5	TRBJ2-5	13	ASSGMGARRETQY
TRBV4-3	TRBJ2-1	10	ASGQGYNEQF
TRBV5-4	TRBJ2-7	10	ATGQVGDEQY
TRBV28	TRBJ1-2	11	ASSLTMDYGYT
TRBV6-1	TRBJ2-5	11	ASSPFVEETQY
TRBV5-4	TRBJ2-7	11	ASSLGSNYEQY
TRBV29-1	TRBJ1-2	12	SVEDDRVDYGYT
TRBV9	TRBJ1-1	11	ASSVAVTNEAF
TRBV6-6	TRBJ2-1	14	ASRTLTGGGHDEQF
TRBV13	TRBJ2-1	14	ASSLGAWSSYNEQF
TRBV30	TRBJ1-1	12	AWSSYGGDTEAF
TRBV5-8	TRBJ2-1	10	ASSFTGDEQF